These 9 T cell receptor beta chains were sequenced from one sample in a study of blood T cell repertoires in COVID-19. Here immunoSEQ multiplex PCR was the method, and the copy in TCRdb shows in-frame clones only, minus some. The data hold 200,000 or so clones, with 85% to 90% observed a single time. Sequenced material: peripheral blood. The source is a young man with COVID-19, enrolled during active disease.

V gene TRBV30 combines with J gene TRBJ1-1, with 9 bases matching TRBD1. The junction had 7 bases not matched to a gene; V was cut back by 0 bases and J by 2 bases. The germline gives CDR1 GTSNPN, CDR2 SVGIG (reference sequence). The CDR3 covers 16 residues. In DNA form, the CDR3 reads TGTGCCTGGAGTGTACGGGGGACAGGGCCTAACACTGAAGCTTTCTTT. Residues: CAWSVRGTGPNTEAFF. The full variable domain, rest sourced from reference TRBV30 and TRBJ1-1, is SQTIHQWPATLVQPVGSPLSLECTVEGTSNPNLYWYRQAAGRGLQLLFYSVGIGQISSEVPQNLSASRPQDRQFILSSKKLLLSDSGFYLCAWSVRGTGPNTEAFFGQGTRLTVV.

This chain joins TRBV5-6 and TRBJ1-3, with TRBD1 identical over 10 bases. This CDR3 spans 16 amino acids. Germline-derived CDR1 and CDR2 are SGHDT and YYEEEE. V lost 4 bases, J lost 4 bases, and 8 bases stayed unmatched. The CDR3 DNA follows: TGTGCCAGCAGCATGATGGACAGGGGGAACGGAAACACCATATATTTT. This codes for CASSMMDRGNGNTIYF.

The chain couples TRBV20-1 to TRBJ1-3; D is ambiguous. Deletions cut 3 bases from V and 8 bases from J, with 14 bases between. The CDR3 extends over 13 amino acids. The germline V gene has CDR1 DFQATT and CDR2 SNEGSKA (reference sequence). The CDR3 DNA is TGCAGTGCTAGTCGGTCCTGGCGGGACACCATATATTTT. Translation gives CSASRSWRDTIYF.

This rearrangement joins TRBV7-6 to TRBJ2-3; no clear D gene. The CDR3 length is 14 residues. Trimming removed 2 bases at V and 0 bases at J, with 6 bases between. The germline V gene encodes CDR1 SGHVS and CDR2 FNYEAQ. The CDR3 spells CASSLPFSTDTQYF. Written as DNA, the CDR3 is TGTGCCAGCAGCTTACCTTTTAGCACAGATACGCAGTATTTT.

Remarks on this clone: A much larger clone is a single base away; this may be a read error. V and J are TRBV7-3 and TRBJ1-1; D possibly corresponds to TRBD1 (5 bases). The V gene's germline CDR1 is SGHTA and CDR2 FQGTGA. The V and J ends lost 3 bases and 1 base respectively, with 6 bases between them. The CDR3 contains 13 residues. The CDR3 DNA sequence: TGTGCCAGCAGCTTCCAGGGGAACACTGAAGCTTTCTTT. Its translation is CASSFQGNTEAFF.

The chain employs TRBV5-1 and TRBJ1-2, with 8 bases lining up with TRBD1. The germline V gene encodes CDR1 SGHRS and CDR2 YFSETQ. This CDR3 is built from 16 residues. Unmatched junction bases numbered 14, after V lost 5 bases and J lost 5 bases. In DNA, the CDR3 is TGCGCCAGCAGAGTCGCGACAGGGGCCGAGGCGTATGGCTACACCTTC. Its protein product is CASRVATGAEAYGYTF.

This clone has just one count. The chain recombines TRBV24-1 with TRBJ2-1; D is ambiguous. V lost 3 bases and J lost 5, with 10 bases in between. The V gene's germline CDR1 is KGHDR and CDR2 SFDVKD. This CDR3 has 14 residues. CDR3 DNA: TGTGCCACCAGTGATGCCGCTAGACACAATGAGCAGTTCTTC. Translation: CATSDAARHNEQFF.

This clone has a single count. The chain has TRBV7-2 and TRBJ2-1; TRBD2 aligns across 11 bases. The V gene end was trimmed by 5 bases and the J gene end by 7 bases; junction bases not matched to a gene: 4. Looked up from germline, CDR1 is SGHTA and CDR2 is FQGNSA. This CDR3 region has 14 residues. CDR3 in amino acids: CASSPGLAENEQFF. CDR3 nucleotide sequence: TGTGCCAGCAGCCCGGGACTAGCGGAAAATGAGCAGTTCTTC.

Written as DNA, the CDR3 is TGCAGCGTTGAGCGTAGGGAGACTTTCTTT. Protein sequence: CSVERRETFF. This sequence joins TRBV29-1 and TRBJ1-1, with no clear D. V was clipped by 3 bases and J by 12 bases, with 11 bases between them. CDR3 size: 10 residues. Germline lookup yields CDR1 SQVTM and CDR2 ANQGSEA.